The 15 T cell receptor delta chains in this list originate from one sample, sequenced in a study of γδ T cells in repeated Plasmodium falciparum infection. TCRdb processed the multiplex PCR reads again with the CATT caller. The sample shows tens of thousands of delta-chain clones, about 1.5% of them seen only once. Gammadelta T cells were flow-sorted from PBMC into Vgamma9/Vdelta2+ and Vdelta2-negative populations for bulk analysis. Sequencing input: gamma-delta T cells from blood. The receptors here all came from a pool of human donors (malaria-infected and uninfected, not separated).

A note on this clone: With only one base between it and a far larger clone, this is likely a read error. Additional DNA sequences in this sample encode the identical CDR3. The V call is TRDV1, the J call TRDJ1; 9 nucleotides match TRDD3. Because TCRdb records no J gene, it was assigned here through a match of the DNA to germline. Germline CDR1 and CDR2: TSWWSYY and QGS. This CDR3 is 25 amino acids long. V shed 6 bases and J 6 bases; nucleotides not matched to a gene: 41. CDR3 DNA sequence: TGTGCTCTTGGAGAGGCCCTATTCCTACGTTGGGTGCCTGGGGGATCCCGCCTACGGGGCTATAAACTCATCTTT. It encodes CALGEALFLRWVPGGSRLRGYKLIF.

With respect to this clone: TCRdb records a much larger clone's protein for this DNA, with a difference at residue 5 that likely arises from a read error; the protein given is the translation of the DNA. The chain employs TRDV1 and TRDJ1, with 13 bases identical to TRDD3. Germline assignment: CDR1 TSWWSYY and CDR2 QGS. The CDR3 is 20 amino acids. V shed 4 bases and J 0 bases; nucleotides not matched to a gene: 14. CDR3 residues: CALGGLGLFTGGYDTDKLIF. DNA of the CDR3: TGTGCTCTTGGGGGACTAGGTCTCTTTACTGGGGGATACGACACCGATAAACTCATCTTT.

This clone showed up just a few times. A much larger clone differs by one base, so this may be a read error. The same CDR3 is also encoded by other DNA sequences in this sample. The CDR3 nucleotides are TGTGCTCTTGGGGAGCCTTCCCTACTTCCTATTGCGTTTCTGGGGGATACCCACACCGATAAACTCATCTTT. Translation gives CALGEPSLLPIAFLGDTHTDKLIF. V gene TRDV1 combines with J gene TRDJ1; 11 bases fit TRDD3. The germline V gene encodes CDR1 TSWWSYY and CDR2 QGS. V lost 3 bases and J lost 0; bases outside the gene matches: 27. This CDR3 contains 24 residues.

On this clone itself: This likely reflects a read error, since a far larger clone is one base away. Within the sample, other DNA sequences also encode this same CDR3. J is TRDJ1 and V is TRDV3, with D possibly being TRDD2 or TRDD3 (7 bases each). In the absence of a J gene in TCRdb, the DNA was matched to germline to assign it here. The CDR3 sequence is 21 residues long. With 2 bases removed from V and 1 base from J, the gap between germline ends came to 35 bases. Germline V gene lookup returns CDR1 TVYSNPD and CDR2 GDNSRS (reference sequence). CDR3 protein: CAFSAFLQNRRLGEITDKLIF. The CDR3 region has the DNA TGTGCCTTTTCCGCCTTCCTCCAAAATAGGAGATTGGGGGAGATCACCGATAAACTCATCTTT.

This clone has a count of ten or more. This probably arose from a read error, given a far larger clone one base away. This sample also contains other DNA sequences that code for the same CDR3. V usage is TRDV1 and J usage is TRDJ1; no clear D. The J gene is absent in TCRdb and was assigned here via DNA matching to germline. V lost 9 bases and J 3 bases, leaving 11 bases between the germline ends. This CDR3 comprises 12 residues. Germline CDR1 reads TSWWSYY; CDR2 reads QGS. This chain's CDR3 is CALGVGADKLIF. CDR3 sequence (DNA): TGTGCTCTGGGAGTCGGGGCCGATAAACTCATCTTT.

This clone has a count of ten or more. The V call is TRDV1, the J call TRDJ1; a weak D match, TRDD3 (5 bases). V lost 0 bases, J lost 2 bases, and 31 bases lay in between. The CDR3 covers 22 residues. CDR1 and CDR2 from the germline V gene are TSWWSYY and QGS. CDR3 loop: CALGELRGISIRGVRETDKLIF. In DNA, the CDR3 is TGTGCTCTTGGGGAACTTAGAGGTATTTCAATCAGGGGGGTAAGGGAAACCGATAAACTCATCTTT.

This clone was found a few times. A read error is the likely source, as a far larger clone sits one nucleotide away. Other nucleotide sequences in the sample specify the same CDR3. V gene TRDV3 combines with J gene TRDJ1, with 13 bases aligning to TRDD3. The J gene comes from matching the DNA to germline here; TCRdb lacks it. The germline gives CDR1 TVYSNPD, CDR2 GDNSRS (reference sequence). The CDR3 length is 20 residues. J was trimmed by 8 bases and V by 4 bases; bases with no gene match: 28. The CDR3 DNA reads TGTGCCTGGAGAAACCCTTCCTTCACTGGGGGATACGTCCACCGGGGGAAACTCATCTTT. This encodes CAWRNPSFTGGYVHRGKLIF.

With respect to this clone: A far larger clone is just one base off, so this is likely a read error. The same CDR3 also results from other DNA sequences found in this sample. The rearrangement links TRDV1 to TRDJ1; 7 positions match TRDD3. TCRdb leaves out the J gene; it was filled in here by matching the DNA to germline. This CDR3 comprises 23 residues. Germline values: CDR1 TSWWSYY, CDR2 QGS. V lost 0 bases, J lost 5 bases, and 30 bases stayed unmatched. Here the CDR3 reads CALGELISLPYNWGKRGVDKLIF. The CDR3 bases are TGTGCTCTTGGGGAACTAATATCCCTACCTTATAACTGGGGAAAAAGGGGTGTTGATAAACTCATCTTT.

There are a few counts of this clone. The rearrangement uses TRDV1 and TRDJ1; maybe TRDD3 (5 bases). Trimming took off 0 bases at V and 0 bases at J, with 35 bases between the two ends. The CDR3 runs 24 residues. Germline V gives CDR1 TSWWSYY, CDR2 QGS. The CDR3 nucleotides read TGTGCTCTTGGGGAACTAGTGAACTTTTCCCCCTGTACTGGTTCTTTAAGTGACACCGATAAACTCATCTTT. Encoded protein: CALGELVNFSPCTGSLSDTDKLIF.

This clone was detected a few times. TCRdb records a much larger clone's protein for this DNA, with a difference at residue 5 that likely arises from a read error; the protein given is the translation of the DNA. The rearrangement links TRDV1 to TRDJ1, with D possibly matching TRDD2 (9 bases). The CDR3 consists of 25 residues. The V gene's germline CDR1 is TSWWSYY and CDR2 QGS. V lost 5 bases and J 0 bases, leaving 43 bases between the germline ends. The CDR3, as DNA: TGTGCTCTTGGGAAAGTAATACTTGGCCTTCCTACTGATGATTACTGGGGGCTAAACACCGATAAACTCATCTTT. Its protein is CALGKVILGLPTDDYWGLNTDKLIF.

This clone was recorded a few times. This is likely an artifact of a read error, given a far larger clone one base away. Other DNA sequences from this sample encode an identical CDR3 as well. The CDR3 bases are TGTGCTCTTGGGGAACTCCCCTTGCGCCTCCCCTTGGAGACGTACACCGATAAACTCATCTTT. It translates to CALGELPLRLPLETYTDKLIF. The V and J genes are TRDV1 and TRDJ1; D is unresolved. TCRdb is silent on the J gene; assignment here came from matching the DNA to germline. The CDR3 has 21 residues. Trimming left V 0 bases short and J 0 bases short, with 26 bases between. The germline gives CDR1 TSWWSYY, CDR2 QGS.

This clone was seen a single time. The gene calls are TRDV2 and TRDJ3; D possibly corresponds to TRDD3 (5 bases). The J gene is absent in TCRdb and was assigned here via DNA matching to germline. This CDR3 comprises 17 residues. CDR1 and CDR2 from the germline V gene are GEAIGNYY and EKD. V gave up 9 bases and J gave up 4 bases, with 21 bases separating them. The CDR3 loop is CAVTELLVRWDTRQMFF. The CDR3, as DNA: TGTGCCGTGACAGAATTACTGGTTCGGTGGGACACCCGACAGATGTTTTTC.

To note about this clone: This DNA's translation differs at residue 13 from TCRdb's protein, which comes from a much larger clone; a read error is likely, and the protein shown is translated from the DNA. The chain couples TRDV1 to TRDJ1; the D gene is possibly TRDD2 (6 bases). The J gene, not given by TCRdb, was assigned here from a germline match of the nucleotide sequence. The length of the CDR3 is 21 residues. With 4 bases removed from V and 0 bases from J, the gap between germline ends came to 30 bases. In germline, CDR1 is TSWWSYY, CDR2 QGS. The CDR3: CALGVQGWLLLRISYTDKLIF. The CDR3 coding sequence is TGTGCTCTTGGGGTTCAAGGGTGGCTCCTACTTCGTATTTCGTACACCGATAAACTCATCTTT.

Remarks on this clone: This probably arose from a read error, given a far larger clone one base away. This same CDR3 is encoded by further DNA sequences in the sample. CDR3 sequence reads: CALGELATSLGGISRGYTDKLIF. For the CDR3, the DNA is TGTGCTCTCGGGGAACTCGCCACGTCACTTGGAGGGATCTCTAGGGGGTACACCGATAAACTCATCTTT. This rearrangement joins TRDV1 to TRDJ1; TRDD3 is a possible D gene (5 bases). No J gene was available from TCRdb, and it was assigned here by a germline match of the DNA. Germline V gene lookup returns CDR1 TSWWSYY and CDR2 QGS. The CDR3 runs 23 residues.

This clone was seen more than once but under ten times. The protein recorded in TCRdb matches a much larger clone and deviates from this DNA's translation at residue 7, suggesting a read error; the protein here is obtained by translating the DNA. The chain carries TRDV1 and TRDJ1; TRDD3 aligns across 12 bases. TCRdb records no J gene; here it was assigned by comparing the DNA to germline. Trimming removed 1 base from V and 4 bases from J; junction bases left unmatched: 19. Germline CDR1 reads TSWWSYY; CDR2 reads QGS. The CDR3 has 21 amino acids. CDR3 sequence reads: CALGEPPFYWGIPILGDKLIF. As DNA, the CDR3 is TGTGCTCTTGGGGAACCCCCCTTCTACTGGGGGATACCGATTCTCGGCGATAAACTCATCTTT.